The source of this T cell receptor beta chain is a study of T cells in Graves' hyperthyroidism and ophthalmopathy. This clonotype was found many times. Antigen unknown. RNA transcripts gave rise to amplified TCR beta CDR3 regions. Primed by the HTBI set, a first-round RT-PCR was run on the TCR CDR3. Via MiXCR, TCRdb re-called the multiplex PCR reads, giving one row per CDR3 protein. The sample records roughly 290,000 distinct CDR3 sequences, about 14% being singletons. The CDR3 is 18 residues long. From germline, CDR1 is LGHNA and CDR2 YNFKEQ. The junction had 9 bases not matched to a gene; V was cut back by 1 base and J by 2 bases. Findings and caveats of the study: Ophthalmopathy was distinguished from stable hyperthyroidism by 13 V-J signatures.

The hyperthyroidism patients had all been newly diagnosed, and their disease duration was under 2 months. Their ages ranged from 18 to 65 years. Those patients with uncontrolled infection, other autoimmune disease, pregnancy or lactation were excluded. When hyperthyroidism was first diagnosed, the blood sample was taken, preceding any ophthalmopathy symptoms. Sequenced sample: blood. This clonotype was sampled from a woman in her 30s with Graves' hyperthyroidism that later progressed to Graves' ophthalmopathy. The chain employs TRBV4-2 and TRBJ2-7, with 12 bases lining up with TRBD2. The CDR3 sequence is CASSQGRWLAGGAYEQYF. The CDR3 bases are TGTGCCAGCAGCCAAGGAAGGTGGCTAGCGGGAGGGGCCTACGAGCAGTACTTC.